A single sample is the source of the 3 T cell receptor beta chains below, sequenced in a study of cytomegalovirus exposure and HLA in healthy donors. It was with 60 Vbeta and 13 Jbeta primers that the PCR ran. Produced via immunoSEQ multiplex PCR; TCRdb's table is partial and in-frame only. The table lists 100,000 to 150,000 clones, almost 80% of them singletons. The specimen sequenced was PBMCs. The receptors stem from a female donor in good health and CMV-seronegative.

This clone was observed a handful of times. This rearrangement joins TRBV14 to TRBJ1-2, with D possibly matching TRBD1 (6 bases). CDR3 size: 17 residues. Germline V gives CDR1 SGHDN, CDR2 FVKESK. V gave up 1 base and J gave up 2 bases, with 17 bases separating them. CDR3 in DNA: TGTGCCAGCAGCCAAGCTATACCCCGGGACAAGAACTATGGCTACACCTTC. This sequence encodes CASSQAIPRDKNYGYTF.

In regard to this clone: The junction differs from germline at one of its ends, possibly a read error. The chain recombines TRBV7-7 with TRBJ2-1; D is unclear. CDR1 is SSHAT, CDR2 FNYEAQ, per germline (reference sequence). This CDR3 contains 13 residues. CDR3 in DNA: TGTGCTAGCAGCTTCGACTCAAACAATGAGCAGTTCTTC. Protein product: CASSFDSNNEQFF.

This clone appeared a few times. The chain is built from TRBV5-4 and TRBJ2-7; TRBD1 matches at 7 bases. V dropped 1 base and J dropped 2; count of bases not matched to a gene: 3. Per germline, CDR1 SGHNT and CDR2 YYREEE (reference sequence). This CDR3 is 14 amino acids long. This CDR3 reads CASSLKGAPYEQYF. In nucleotides, the CDR3 is TGTGCCAGCAGCTTGAAGGGGGCTCCCTACGAGCAGTACTTC.